One and the same sample provided the 3 T cell receptor beta chains below, sequenced in a study of cytomegalovirus exposure and HLA in healthy donors. The study ran its PCR with 60 Vbeta and 13 Jbeta primers. Using immunoSEQ multiplex PCR, the repertoire was profiled, and TCRdb retains in-frame clones only, with some absent. The table lists over 100,000 clones, about 61% of them singletons, with roughly 2.4% in the top ten. The sample was PBMCs. These TCRs come from a woman aged 25 to 39 in good health and CMV-seronegative.

This clone was seen only a few times. The chain uses TRBV18 and TRBJ2-7; 9 positions match TRBD2. CDR1 is KGHSH and CDR2 is LQKENI in the germline V gene. The junction had 9 bases not matched to a gene; V was cut back by 6 bases and J by 0 bases. The CDR3 has 16 residues. The CDR3 spells CASSGAGGRASYEQYF. The CDR3 DNA reads as TGTGCCAGCTCCGGAGCTGGCGGGAGGGCCTCCTACGAGCAGTACTTC.

This clone was observed a handful of times. V is TRBV4-1 and J is TRBJ2-3; 8 bases are shared with TRBD2. The J segment lost 1 base and the V segment lost 3 bases, leaving 0 bases of the junction unmatched. Germline V gene sequence: CDR1 MGHRA, CDR2 YSYEKL. The CDR3 covers 14 residues. CDR3 DNA sequence: TGCGCCAGCAGCCAGGGACTAGGCACAGATACGCAGTATTTT. It yields the protein CASSQGLGTDTQYF.

The J gene is TRBJ2-6, the V gene TRBV6-6; D call uncertain. CDR1 and CDR2 (germline): MNHNY, SVGAGI (reference sequence). V lost 0 bases and J lost 5, with 8 bases in between. This CDR3 is 15 amino acids long. In DNA form, the CDR3 reads TGTGCCAGCAGTTACTCGGAGACCAGGGCCAACGTCCTGACTTTC. It yields the protein CASSYSETRANVLTF.